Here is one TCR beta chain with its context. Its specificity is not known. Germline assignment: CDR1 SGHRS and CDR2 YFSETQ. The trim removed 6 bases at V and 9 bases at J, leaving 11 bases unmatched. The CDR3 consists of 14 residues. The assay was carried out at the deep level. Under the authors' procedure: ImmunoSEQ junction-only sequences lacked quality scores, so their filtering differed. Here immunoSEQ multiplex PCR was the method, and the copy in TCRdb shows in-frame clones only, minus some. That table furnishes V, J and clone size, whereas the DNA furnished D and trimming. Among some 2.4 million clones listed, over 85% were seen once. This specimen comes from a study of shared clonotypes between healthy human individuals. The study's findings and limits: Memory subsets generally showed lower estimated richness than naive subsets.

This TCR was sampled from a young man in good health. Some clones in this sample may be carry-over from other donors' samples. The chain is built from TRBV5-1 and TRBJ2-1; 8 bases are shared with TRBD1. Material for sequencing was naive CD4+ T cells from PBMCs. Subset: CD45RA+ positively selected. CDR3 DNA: TGCGCCAGCACCCAGGACAGGGTTATGGGTGAGCAGTTCTTC. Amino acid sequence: CASTQDRVMGEQFF.